These 7 T cell receptor beta chains were sequenced from one sample in a study of early T cells in non-severe SARS-CoV-2 infection. TCRdb used MiXCR to reprocess the 5' RACE reads, holding one entry per CDR3 protein. The data hold 75,000 or so distinct CDR3 sequences, with around 15% observed a single time. The sequenced material came from whole blood. The receptors originated from an adult who was a healthcare worker with PCR-confirmed SARS-CoV-2 infection or an uninfected control (not recorded which).

This clonotype showed up just a few times. The rearrangement joins TRBV28 to TRBJ2-7; TRBD1 is a possible D gene (5 bases). V was clipped by 4 bases and J by 2 bases, with 21 bases between them. The CDR3 covers 17 residues. The germline gives CDR1 MDHEN, CDR2 SYDVKM. CDR3 nucleotides: TGTGCCAGCAGTTCCATCCTATCCCCCGACAGTACCTACGAGCAGTACTTC. It specifies CASSSILSPDSTYEQYF.

V and J are TRBV3-1 and TRBJ2-2; D is unresolved. V gave up 0 bases and J gave up 0 bases, with 5 bases separating them. Germline V gene data show CDR1 as LGHDT and CDR2 as YNNKEL (reference sequence). The CDR3 spans 15 residues. The CDR3 bases are TGTGCCAGCAGCCAAGACTCTTCGAACACCGGGGAGCTGTTTTTT. It is translated as CASSQDSSNTGELFF.

This chain uses TRBV19 with TRBJ2-2, with 7 bases that match TRBD1. Germline CDR1 is LNHDA and CDR2 is SQIVND (reference sequence). The CDR3 is made up of 17 amino acids. V gave up 3 bases and J gave up 0 bases; unmatched junction bases: 7. In nucleotides, the CDR3 is TGTGCCAGTAGTATGGACCCACAGGGGACGAACACCGGGGAGCTGTTTTTT. Its translation is CASSMDPQGTNTGELFF.

This clonotype was observed a handful of times. The chain links TRBV29-1 to TRBJ1-2; 9 nucleotides match TRBD1. The length of the CDR3 is 13 residues. CDR1 SQVTM and CDR2 ANQGSEA come from the germline V gene. The V gene end was trimmed by 6 bases and the J gene end by 2 bases; junction bases not matched to a gene: 4. CDR3: CSVGQGWNYGYTF. The DNA of the CDR3 is TGCAGCGTCGGACAGGGGTGGAACTATGGCTACACCTTC.

The chain is built from TRBV19 and TRBJ2-3; 7 bases align to TRBD2. J lost 2 bases, V lost 10 bases, and 3 bases had no gene match. Germline V lookup: CDR1 LNHDA, CDR2 SQIVND (reference sequence). This CDR3 region has 12 residues. This CDR3 is CATAGDTDTQYF. CDR3 in DNA: TGTGCCACTGCGGGGGACACAGATACGCAGTATTTT.

The table lists this clonotype with a count of one. The rearrangement uses TRBV28 and TRBJ2-1; weak D call: TRBD1 (5 bases). V lost 5 bases to trimming and J lost 0 bases, with 8 bases between them. Germline values: CDR1 MDHEN, CDR2 SYDVKM. The CDR3 extends over 14 amino acids. CDR3 sequence reads: CASSIQGSYNEQFF. The CDR3 DNA is TGTGCCAGCAGTATCCAGGGCTCCTACAATGAGCAGTTCTTC.

Notes on this clonotype: One end of the junction is discordant with germline, which a read error may explain. The J gene is TRBJ2-7, the V gene TRBV5-1, with TRBD1 identical over 9 bases. Per germline, CDR1 SGHRS and CDR2 YFSETQ. This CDR3 has 13 residues. CDR3 region: CASRRTGDGEQCF. For the CDR3, the DNA is TGCGCCAGCAGGAGGACAGGGGATGGAGAGCAGTGCTTC.